This TCR beta chain was profiled in a study of identical twins. TCRdb passed the 5' RACE reads through MiXCR, listing each CDR3 protein once. This sample has roughly 490,000 distinct CDR3 sequences, with roughly an eighth found just once. Trimming took 0 bases from V and 6 from J, leaving 8 bases between them. The CDR3 length is 13 residues. Germline V gene sequence: CDR1 SGHDN, CDR2 FVKESK. These data were also reused for a study on yellow fever vaccine responses in identical twins. From that report: Twins reportedly appeared to share part of their vaccine T cell response while keeping part individual.

Sequencing input: CD4+ T cells sorted from blood. The receptor comes from a woman aged 18-29 years in good health. The chain carries TRBV14 and TRBJ2-5; a weak D match, TRBD1 (5 bases). CDR3 sequence (DNA): TGTGCCAGCAGCCAAGACAGGGCGAAGACCCAGTACTTC. This codes for CASSQDRAKTQYF.